This entry lists 31 T cell receptor beta chains sequenced from one sample in a study of glioma-infiltrating T cells. Amplification of TCR alpha and beta CDR3 regions from RNA used iRepertoire nested multiplex PCR. TCRdb redid the calling of the multiplex PCR reads with MiXCR, one entry per CDR3 protein. The sample includes fewer than 500,000 distinct CDR3 sequences, about two fifths seen only once; the top ten take around 12%. The source material was glioma tissue, nonneoplastic brain tissue, or PBMCs (not recorded which). These receptor sequences come from a human donor with low-grade glioma or glioblastoma, undergoing nonglioma brain surgery, or in good health (not recorded which).

The rearrangement uses TRBV18 and TRBJ1-5, with 7 bases lining up with TRBD1. Losses at the gene ends were 8 bases for V and 7 bases for J; bases not matched to a gene: 11. Germline values: CDR1 KGHSH, CDR2 LQKENI. The CDR3 sequence is 14 residues long. CDR3 bases: TGTGCCAGCATGCCGACAGGGACTAGGCAGCCCCAGCATTTT. It is translated as CASMPTGTRQPQHF.

The rearrangement links TRBV2 to TRBJ2-7; unclear D gene. This CDR3 comprises 11 residues. The germline V gene encodes CDR1 SNHLY and CDR2 FYNNEI. V lost 11 bases and J 2 bases, leaving 10 bases between the germline ends. In DNA form, the CDR3 reads TGTGCCTCCACTGGGACCTACGAGCAGTACTTC. Its protein product is CASTGTYEQYF.

As concerns this clonotype: Because the CDR3 is missing its conserved closing phenylalanine or tryptophan, this is likely a read error. The chain links TRBV4-2 to TRBJ2-1; D is uncertain. Germline CDR1 is LGHNA and CDR2 is YNFKEQ. This CDR3 has 13 amino acids. Trimming shortened V by 3 bases and J by 3 bases, and 6 bases separated the two germline ends. In nucleotides, the CDR3 is TGTGCCAGCAGCCAGGGGAACTACAATGAGCAGTTCTAC. The encoded protein is CASSQGNYNEQFY.

Points on this clonotype: It may be a read error: a sequence one base away is much more abundant. Here the CDR3 reads CASSCSGGEQYF. CDR3 in DNA: TGTGCCAGCAGTTGCTCGGGGGGTGAGCAGTACTTC. The chain carries TRBV6-2 or TRBV6-3 and TRBJ2-7; 7 nucleotides line up with TRBD2. Germline CDR1 and CDR2: MNHEY and SVGEGT. This CDR3 region has 12 residues. J gave up 7 bases and V 4 bases, and 4 bases lay outside the gene matches.

This clonotype occurred once. The chain links TRBV20-1 to TRBJ1-5; 8 nucleotides agree with TRBD1. The CDR3 is 16 residues long. With 8 bases clipped from V and 3 bases from J, the junction kept 15 bases outside the gene matches. CDR1 is DFQATT and CDR2 is SNEGSKA in the germline V gene (reference sequence). The CDR3 region is CSSLGTGGYTNQPQHF. Here the CDR3 DNA reads TGCAGTTCCCTAGGGACAGGAGGTTATACCAATCAGCCCCAGCATTTT.

For this clonotype: The junction shows a germline mismatch at one end, possibly a read error. The rearrangement joins TRBV3-1 to TRBJ1-1; TRBD1 agrees at 7 bases. CDR1 and CDR2 from the germline V gene are LGHDT and YNNKEL (reference sequence). The CDR3 extends over 16 amino acids. The CDR3 protein is CASSFYPGTANTKAFF. In DNA, the CDR3 is TGTGCGAGCAGTTTCTATCCCGGGACAGCCAACACTAAAGCTTTCTTT.

The rearrangement uses TRBV20-1 and TRBJ2-5, with unresolved D. Trimming pared 5 bases from V and 2 bases from J, leaving 12 bases between. The CDR3 sequence is 13 residues long. Germline V gene sequence: CDR1 DFQATT, CDR2 SNEGSKA (reference sequence). As DNA, the CDR3 is TGCAGTGCTCGGCAGGTAGCTCAAGAGACCCAGTACTTC. Encoded protein: CSARQVAQETQYF.

To note about this clonotype: A much larger clonotype is one base distant, so this may be a read error. V and J are TRBV20-1 and TRBJ2-7, with D tentatively TRBD1 or TRBD2 (5 bases each). Trimming removed 3 bases at V and 7 bases at J, with 22 bases between. Germline CDR1 reads DFQATT; CDR2 reads SNEGSKA (reference sequence). The CDR3 loop spans 15 amino acids. The CDR3 loop reads CSARRDRGSYNEQYF. CDR3 DNA: TGCAGTGCTAGGAGGGACCGAGGGTCCTACAATGAGCAGTACTTC.

This clonotype was picked up a small number of times. This chain uses TRBV12-3 or TRBV12-4 with TRBJ1-1, with D tentatively TRBD1 (5 bases). Trimming stripped 4 bases from V and 8 bases from J, with 14 bases between. This CDR3 has 13 amino acids. The CDR3 loop reads CASSWGTAQEAFF. The DNA of the CDR3 is TGTGCCAGCAGTTGGGGGACTGCTCAAGAAGCTTTCTTT.

The chain joins TRBV7-2 to TRBJ1-1, with D unclear. Trimming cost V 5 bases and J 5 bases, with 12 bases left between them. The CDR3 spans 13 residues. CDR1 is SGHTA, CDR2 FQGNSA, per germline. The CDR3: CASSDYPGTEAFF. CDR3 nucleotide sequence: TGTGCCAGCAGCGACTATCCGGGGACTGAAGCTTTCTTT.

On this clonotype itself: One end of the junction varies from germline; a read error may be responsible. V gene TRBV6-1 combines with J gene TRBJ2-2, with 11 bases identical to TRBD2. The CDR3 contains 15 residues. Germline CDR1 MNHNS, CDR2 SASEGT. The CDR3 DNA reads TGTGCAAGCAGTGAACTAGCGGGGGACACCGGGGAGATGTTTTTT. It yields the protein CASSELAGDTGEMFF.

CDR3 protein: CASSPEERLYNEQFF. The CDR3 bases are TGTGCCAGCAGCCCAGAAGAGCGCCTTTACAATGAGCAGTTCTTC. The chain couples TRBV7-9 to TRBJ2-1; D gene unclear. Trimming removed 5 bases at V and 4 bases at J, with 15 bases between. The CDR3 extends over 15 amino acids. Germline V gives CDR1 SEHNR, CDR2 FQNEAQ (reference sequence).

The chain carries TRBV20-1 and TRBJ2-7; D might be TRBD2 (6 bases). Germline V CDR1 and CDR2: DFQATT, SNEGSKA (reference sequence). V lost 3 bases, J lost 7 bases, and 16 bases lay in between. The CDR3 covers 13 residues. The CDR3 is CSASGGAPWEQYF. The DNA of the CDR3 is TGCAGTGCTAGCGGAGGGGCCCCTTGGGAGCAGTACTTC.

This clonotype appeared a few times. This chain connects TRBV6-2 or TRBV6-3 to TRBJ2-1; D may match TRBD1 or TRBD2 (5 bases each). The CDR3 is made up of 15 amino acids. Germline assignment: CDR1 MNHEY and CDR2 SVGEGT. Deletions cut 6 bases from V and 1 base from J, with 13 bases between. In nucleotides, the CDR3 is TGTGCCAGCAGAGGGGACGGATTATCCTACAATGAGCAGTTCTTC. It encodes CASRGDGLSYNEQFF.

Of note for this clonotype: A read error may be the cause here, since a much bigger clone is one base away. V and J are TRBV10-3 and TRBJ2-5, with 10 bases matching TRBD2. Germline values: CDR1 ENHRY, CDR2 SYGVKD. The length of the CDR3 is 16 residues. With V trimmed by 5 bases and J by 5 bases, 11 bases remained unmatched. For the CDR3, the DNA is TGTGCCATCAGTCCCACTAGCGGGACAGGACTCGAGACCCAGTACTTC. Translated: CAISPTSGTGLETQYF.

The rearrangement joins TRBV7-2 to TRBJ2-1, with D tentatively TRBD2 (5 bases). Germline V CDR1 and CDR2: SGHTA, FQGNSA. There are 15 residues in the CDR3. Trimming took off 5 bases at V and 2 bases at J, with 13 bases between the two ends. For the CDR3, the DNA is TGTGCCAGCAGCGCCAATCGGGAAACCTACAATGAGCAGTTCTTC. It is translated as CASSANRETYNEQFF. Drawing the rest from reference TRBV7-2 and TRBJ2-1, the complete variable domain is GAGVSQSPSNKVTEKGKDVELRCDPISGHTALYWYRQSLGQGLEFLIYFQGNSAPDKSGLPSDRFSAERTGGSVSTLTIQRTQQEDSAVYLCASSANRETYNEQFFGPGTRLTVL.

J is TRBJ2-5 and V is TRBV4-3; tentative D call: TRBD2 (6 bases). The CDR3 has 18 amino acids. The V and J ends lost 0 bases and 1 base respectively, with 18 bases between them. The germline V gene encodes CDR1 LGHNA and CDR2 YSLEER. This CDR3 reads CASSQDMGFGGTQETQYF. Here the CDR3 DNA reads TGCGCCAGCAGCCAAGACATGGGATTCGGGGGAACCCAAGAGACCCAGTACTTC.

In this sample, this clonotype turned up a few times. V is TRBV7-9 and J is TRBJ2-2; D unresolved. The V end was cut by 0 bases, the J end by 0 bases, with 8 bases between. CDR3 length: 16 amino acids. The V gene's germline CDR1 is SEHNR and CDR2 FQNEAQ (reference sequence). CDR3: CASSLAGRTNTGELFF. In nucleotides, the CDR3 is TGTGCCAGCAGCTTAGCTGGACGGACGAACACCGGGGAGCTGTTTTTT. Supplemented by reference TRBV7-9 and TRBJ2-2, the full variable domain reads DTGVSQNPRHKITKRGQNVTFRCDPISEHNRLYWYRQTLGQGPEFLTYFQNEAQLEKSRLLSDRFSAERPKGSFSTLEIQRTEQGDSAMYLCASSLAGRTNTGELFFGEGSRLTVL.

This chain connects TRBV7-9 to TRBJ2-5; 7 bases fit TRBD1. J gave up 12 bases and V 4 bases, and 17 bases lay outside the gene matches. The CDR3 consists of 15 residues. In germline, CDR1 is SEHNR, CDR2 FQNEAQ (reference sequence). The CDR3: CASSSPDRTSVVKYF. The CDR3 DNA reads TGTGCCAGCAGCTCACCGGACAGGACTTCGGTGGTCAAGTACTTC.

The rearrangement uses TRBV18 and TRBJ1-1, with D possibly matching TRBD1 (6 bases). CDR1 and CDR2 (germline): KGHSH, LQKENI. There are 16 residues in the CDR3. Trimming removed 2 bases from V and 3 bases from J, with 16 bases in between. DNA of the CDR3: TGTGCCAGCTCACCAAGGCTGGCAACAGGGTACACTGAAGCTTTCTTT. Translation: CASSPRLATGYTEAFF.

Notes on this clonotype: No conserved phenylalanine or tryptophan is present at the end of the CDR3, so a read error is the likely explanation. This sequence joins TRBV2 and TRBJ1-5; possible D gene TRBD1, 5 bases. The CDR3 runs to 16 residues. Trimming pared 2 bases from V and 4 bases from J, leaving 15 bases between. Per germline, CDR1 SNHLY and CDR2 FYNNEI. CDR3 region: CASSEFRDRLNQPQHS. The CDR3 coding sequence is TGTGCCAGCAGTGAATTTCGGGACCGCCTAAATCAGCCCCAGCATTCT.

The chain recombines TRBV5-4 with TRBJ2-5, with TRBD1 identical over 7 bases. V lost 4 bases to trimming and J lost 2 bases; unmatched junction nucleotides: 8. The CDR3 extends over 15 amino acids. Germline values: CDR1 SGHNT, CDR2 YYREEE (reference sequence). The CDR3 DNA is TGTGCCAGCAGCCACCGGGACAGACAACAAGAGACCCAGTACTTC. Its protein product is CASSHRDRQQETQYF.

The V gene is TRBV7-2, the J gene TRBJ2-1; 12 bases match TRBD2. Germline CDR1 is SGHTA and CDR2 is FQGNSA. The CDR3 length is 19 residues. V dropped 5 bases and J dropped 0; count of bases not matched to a gene: 11. The CDR3 reads CASSKTWTSGISSYNEQFF. CDR3 DNA: TGTGCCAGCAGCAAGACCTGGACTAGCGGGATCAGCTCCTACAATGAGCAGTTCTTC.

A few counts support this clonotype. This chain joins TRBV14 and TRBJ1-5; D is unresolved. Between the trimmed V and J ends, which lost 6 bases and 0 bases, there was a span of 12 bases. The germline CDR1 and CDR2 sequences are SGHDN and FVKESK. This CDR3 comprises 15 residues. The CDR3, as DNA: TGTGCCAGCAGGCGACACCGATCTAGCAATCAGCCCCAGCATTTT. This gives the protein CASRRHRSSNQPQHF.

The sample holds many counts of this clonotype. The J gene is TRBJ1-5, the V gene TRBV4-3; D possibly corresponds to TRBD1 (5 bases). The length of the CDR3 is 15 residues. Germline values: CDR1 LGHNA, CDR2 YSLEER. The V end was cut by 6 bases, the J end by 2 bases, with 14 bases between. CDR3 sequence (DNA): TGCGCCAGCAGTGAAGGCGTAGGGGGCAATCAGCCCCAGCATTTT. Its protein product is CASSEGVGGNQPQHF.

This clonotype was observed at least ten times. V usage is TRBV28 and J usage is TRBJ1-5; TRBD1 might be the D (5 bases). The germline V gene has CDR1 MDHEN and CDR2 SYDVKM. V was trimmed by 5 bases and J by 5 bases, leaving 13 bases between them. The CDR3 is 14 amino acids. Written as DNA, the CDR3 is TGTGCCAGCAGTATGGACAACCTCGATCAGCCCCAGCATTTT. Protein sequence: CASSMDNLDQPQHF.

V and J are TRBV28 and TRBJ2-5; 7 positions agree with TRBD1. Unmatched junction bases numbered 14, after V lost 5 bases and J lost 5 bases. This CDR3 comprises 16 residues. The germline gives CDR1 MDHEN, CDR2 SYDVKM. CDR3 coding DNA: TGTGCCAGCAGTGTCACTTCGACAGGGTCCCACGAGACCCAGTACTTC. It specifies CASSVTSTGSHETQYF.

In this sample, this clonotype turned up a few times. V gene TRBV2 combines with J gene TRBJ2-7; a possible D gene is TRBD2 (6 bases). Germline CDR1 and CDR2: SNHLY and FYNNEI. The V end lost 7 bases, the J end lost 4 bases, and 8 bases lay between the germline ends. The CDR3 consists of 11 residues. As DNA, the CDR3 is TGTGCCAGCATGGAGGGGTACGAGCAGTACTTC. It translates to CASMEGYEQYF.

A remark on this clonotype: A single base separates this from a much larger clone, so it may be a read error. This chain's CDR3 is CASSALAGNTEASF. Written as DNA, the CDR3 is TGTGCCAGCAGTGCCCTGGCGGGGAACACTGAAGCTTCCTTT. This chain joins TRBV28 and TRBJ1-1; D gene ambiguous. CDR3 length equals 14 residues. CDR1 MDHEN and CDR2 SYDVKM come from the germline V gene.

Concerning this clonotype itself: One end of the junction varies from germline; a read error may be responsible. This sequence joins TRBV7-2 and TRBJ1-1; no clear D gene. The CDR3 totals 14 residues. CDR1 SGHTA and CDR2 FQGNSA come from the germline V gene. The CDR3 is CASSLVWGSTGAFF. CDR3 in DNA: TGTGCCAGCAGCTTAGTTTGGGGATCCACTGGAGCTTTCTTC.

This clonotype was picked up a small number of times. V gene TRBV13 combines with J gene TRBJ2-1; D might be TRBD2 (6 bases). Germline CDR1 reads PRHDT; CDR2 reads FYEKMQ (reference sequence). Trimming took 8 bases from V and 1 from J, leaving 9 bases between them. CDR3 length equals 13 residues. The CDR3 bases are TGTGCCAGCGGACTACAATCCTACAATGAGCAGTTCTTC. Translation: CASGLQSYNEQFF.